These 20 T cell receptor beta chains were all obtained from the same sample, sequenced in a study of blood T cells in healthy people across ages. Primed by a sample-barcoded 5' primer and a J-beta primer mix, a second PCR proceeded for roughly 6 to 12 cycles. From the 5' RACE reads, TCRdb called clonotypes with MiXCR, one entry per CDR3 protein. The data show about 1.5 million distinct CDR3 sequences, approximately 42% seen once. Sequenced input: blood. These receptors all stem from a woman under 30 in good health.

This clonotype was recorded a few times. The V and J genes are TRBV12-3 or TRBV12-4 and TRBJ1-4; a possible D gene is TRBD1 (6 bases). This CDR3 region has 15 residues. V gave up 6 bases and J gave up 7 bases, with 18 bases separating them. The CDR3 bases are TGTGCCAGCAGACCCTCGGCAGGAGGGGGTGAAAAACTGTTTTTT. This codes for CASRPSAGGGEKLFF.

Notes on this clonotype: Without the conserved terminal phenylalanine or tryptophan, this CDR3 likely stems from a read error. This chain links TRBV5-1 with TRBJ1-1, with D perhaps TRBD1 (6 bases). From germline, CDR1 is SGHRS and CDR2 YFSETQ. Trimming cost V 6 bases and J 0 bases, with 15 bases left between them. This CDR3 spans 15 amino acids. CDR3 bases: TGCGCCAGCACCTATTCCGGGACAATGAACACTGAAGCTTTCATT. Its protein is CASTYSGTMNTEAFI.

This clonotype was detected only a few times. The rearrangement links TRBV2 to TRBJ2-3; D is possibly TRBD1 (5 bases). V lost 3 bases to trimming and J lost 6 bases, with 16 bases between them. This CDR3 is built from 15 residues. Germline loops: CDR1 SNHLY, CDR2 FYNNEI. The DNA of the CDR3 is TGTGCCAGCAGTGACAGTATCGGGCCAGGGGATACGCAGTATTTT. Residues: CASSDSIGPGDTQYF.

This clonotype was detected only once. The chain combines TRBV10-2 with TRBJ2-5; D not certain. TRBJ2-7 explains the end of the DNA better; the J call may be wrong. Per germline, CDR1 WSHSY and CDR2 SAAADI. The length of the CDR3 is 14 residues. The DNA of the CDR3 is TGCGCCAGCAGTGATACTCACGTAATGAGCGAGCAGTACTTC. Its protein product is CASSDTHVMSEQYF.

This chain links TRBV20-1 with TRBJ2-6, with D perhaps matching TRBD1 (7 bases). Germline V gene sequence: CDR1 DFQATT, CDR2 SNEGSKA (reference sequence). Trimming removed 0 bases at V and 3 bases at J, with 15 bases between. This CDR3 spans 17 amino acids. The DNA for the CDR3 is TGCAGTGCTAGAGATCGCCGCAGGGGGGTTGGGGCCAACGTCCTGACTTTC. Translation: CSARDRRRGVGANVLTF.

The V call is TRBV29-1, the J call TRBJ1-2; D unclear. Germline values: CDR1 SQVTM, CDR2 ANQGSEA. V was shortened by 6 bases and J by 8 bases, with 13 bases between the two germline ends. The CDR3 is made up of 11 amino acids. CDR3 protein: CSVTAGVGYTF. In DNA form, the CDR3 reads TGCAGCGTAACAGCTGGGGTAGGCTACACCTTC.

In DNA form, the CDR3 reads TGTGCCAGCCGGACGTCTCTAGCCAAAAACATTCAGTACTTC. It translates to CASRTSLAKNIQYF. This chain uses TRBV2 with TRBJ2-4; D remains unclear. Trimming removed 8 bases at V and 0 bases at J, with 11 bases between. Germline CDR1 reads SNHLY; CDR2 reads FYNNEI. The length of the CDR3 is 14 residues. Full variable domain (missing parts from reference TRBV2 and TRBJ2-4): EPEVTQTPSHQVTQMGQEVILRCVPISNHLYFYWYRQILGQKVEFLVSFYNNEISEKSEIFDDQFSVERPDGSNFTLKIRSTKLEDSAMYFCASRTSLAKNIQYFGAGTRLSVL.

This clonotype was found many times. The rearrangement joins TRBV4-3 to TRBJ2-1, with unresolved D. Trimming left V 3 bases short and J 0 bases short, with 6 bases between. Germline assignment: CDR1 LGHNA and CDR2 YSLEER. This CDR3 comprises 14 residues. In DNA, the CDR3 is TGCGCCAGCAGCCATCAAAGCTCCTACAATGAGCAGTTCTTC. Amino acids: CASSHQSSYNEQFF.

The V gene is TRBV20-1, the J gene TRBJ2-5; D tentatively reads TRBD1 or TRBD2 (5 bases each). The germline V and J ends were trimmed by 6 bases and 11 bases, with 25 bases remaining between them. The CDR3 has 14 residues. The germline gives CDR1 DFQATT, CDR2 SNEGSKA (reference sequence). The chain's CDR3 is CSAQIPARGNEQYF. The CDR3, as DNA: TGCAGTGCCCAGATTCCAGCGAGGGGCAATGAGCAGTACTTC.

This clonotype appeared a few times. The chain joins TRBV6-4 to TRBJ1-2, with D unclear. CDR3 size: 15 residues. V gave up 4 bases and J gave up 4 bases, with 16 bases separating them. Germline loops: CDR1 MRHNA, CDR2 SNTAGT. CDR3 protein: CASSAPSALGYGYTF. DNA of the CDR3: TGTGCCAGCAGTGCCCCCTCGGCTCTTGGCTATGGCTACACCTTC.

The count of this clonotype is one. As DNA, the CDR3 is TGCAGTGCTAGAGTCCCCGGGAGGGCCCGTAATGAGCAGTTCTTC. Translating gives CSARVPGRARNEQFF. V is TRBV20-1 and J is TRBJ2-1; 8 nucleotides line up with TRBD2. Germline V CDR1 and CDR2: DFQATT, SNEGSKA (reference sequence). With V trimmed by 1 base and J by 7 bases, 9 bases remained unmatched. This CDR3 comprises 15 residues.

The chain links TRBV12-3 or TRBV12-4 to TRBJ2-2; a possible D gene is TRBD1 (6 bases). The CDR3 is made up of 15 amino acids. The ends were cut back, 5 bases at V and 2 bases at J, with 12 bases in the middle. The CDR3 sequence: CASSRTGQNTGELFF. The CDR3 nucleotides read TGTGCCAGCAGTCGGACGGGACAAAACACCGGGGAGCTGTTTTTT.

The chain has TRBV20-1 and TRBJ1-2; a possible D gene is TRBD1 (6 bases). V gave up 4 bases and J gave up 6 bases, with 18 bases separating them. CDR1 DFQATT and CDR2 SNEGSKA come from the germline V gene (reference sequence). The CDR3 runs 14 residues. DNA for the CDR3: TGCAGTGCTATAGAGGGATCTAGACAGGATGGCTACACCTTC. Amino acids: CSAIEGSRQDGYTF.

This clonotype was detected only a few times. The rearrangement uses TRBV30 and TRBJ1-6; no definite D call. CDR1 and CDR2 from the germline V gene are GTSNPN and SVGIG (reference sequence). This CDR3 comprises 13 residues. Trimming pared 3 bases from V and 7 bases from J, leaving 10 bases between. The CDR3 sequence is CAWRGGLNSPLHF. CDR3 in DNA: TGTGCCTGGAGAGGAGGGTTGAATTCACCCCTCCACTTT.

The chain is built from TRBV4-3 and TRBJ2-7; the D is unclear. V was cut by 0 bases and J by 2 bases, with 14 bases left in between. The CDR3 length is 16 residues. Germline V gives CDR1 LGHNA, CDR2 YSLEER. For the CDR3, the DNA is TGCGCCAGCAGCCAAGAAGGTCCCCCACGGGCCTACGAGCAGTACTTC. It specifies CASSQEGPPRAYEQYF.

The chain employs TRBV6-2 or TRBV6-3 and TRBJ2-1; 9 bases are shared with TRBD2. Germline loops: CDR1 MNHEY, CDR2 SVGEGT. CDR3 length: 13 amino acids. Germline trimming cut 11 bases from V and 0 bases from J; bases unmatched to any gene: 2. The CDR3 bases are TGTGCCGCTAGCGGGACCTCCTACAATGAGCAGTTCTTC. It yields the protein CAASGTSYNEQFF.

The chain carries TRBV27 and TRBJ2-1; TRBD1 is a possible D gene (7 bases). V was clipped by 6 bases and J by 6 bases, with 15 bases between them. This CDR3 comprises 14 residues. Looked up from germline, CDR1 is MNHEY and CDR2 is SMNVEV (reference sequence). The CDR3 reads CASSNRGGTNEQFF. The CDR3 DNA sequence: TGTGCCAGCAGCAACAGGGGCGGGACCAATGAGCAGTTCTTC.

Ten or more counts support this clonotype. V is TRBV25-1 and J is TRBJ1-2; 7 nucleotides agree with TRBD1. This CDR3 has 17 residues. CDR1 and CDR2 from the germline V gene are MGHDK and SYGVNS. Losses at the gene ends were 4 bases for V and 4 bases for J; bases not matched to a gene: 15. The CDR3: CASSGRGTAHFPYGYTF. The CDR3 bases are TGTGCCAGCAGTGGAAGGGGGACAGCCCATTTCCCCTATGGCTACACCTTC.

CDR3 amino acids: CASNDNTGELFF. The CDR3 region has the DNA TGTGCCAGCAACGACAACACCGGGGAGCTGTTTTTT. The chain uses TRBV7-2 and TRBJ2-2; unclear D gene. Trimming took 7 bases from V and 2 from J, leaving 5 bases between them. Germline V lookup: CDR1 SGHTA, CDR2 FQGNSA. This CDR3 contains 12 residues.

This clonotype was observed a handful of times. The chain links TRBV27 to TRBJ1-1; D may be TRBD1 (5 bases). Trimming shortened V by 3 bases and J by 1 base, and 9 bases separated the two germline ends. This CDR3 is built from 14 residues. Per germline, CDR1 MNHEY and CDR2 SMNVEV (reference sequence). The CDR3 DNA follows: TGTGCCAGCAGTTTGCCGGGGGGGAACACTGAAGCTTTCTTT. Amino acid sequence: CASSLPGGNTEAFF.